This T cell receptor beta chain is from a study of T-cell reconstitution after alpha-beta-depleted transplantation in children. Overall study findings and caveats: Newly produced T cells mostly provided counts and TCRbeta diversity after one year, as hyperexpanded clones declined.

Using unique molecular identifiers, the investigators prepared the TCRbeta library. TCRdb passed the PCR reads through MiXCR, listing each CDR3 protein once. The sample contains 70,000 or so distinct CDR3 sequences, roughly 10% of which appear only once. This clonotype appeared many times. The antigen remains unidentified. This CDR3 is built from 16 residues. J was trimmed by 4 bases and V by 3 bases; bases with no gene match: 5. Germline V gives CDR1 ENHRY, CDR2 SYGVKD. The chain uses TRBV10-3 and TRBJ2-1; 11 positions agree with TRBD1. Sequenced material: PBMCs, taken before TCRalphabeta/CD19-depleted stem cell transplant. The origin of this receptor is a boy aged 10-17 years with acute myeloid leukemia, due to receive a stem cell transplant. In DNA form, the CDR3 reads TGTGCCATCAGTGACCTAGGACAGGGGGCGTACAATGAGCAGTTCTTC. Its translation is CAISDLGQGAYNEQFF.